What follows are 21 T cell receptor beta chains derived from one specimen sequenced in a study of shared clonotypes between healthy human individuals. The method was immunoSEQ multiplex PCR; TCRdb's version includes in-frame clones alone and lacks a portion of them. The data contain about 2.4 million clones, 80% to 95% of them singletons. Sequencing was performed on naive CD4+ T cells from PBMCs. Subset in this sample: CD45RA+ positively selected. The origin of the receptors is a man younger than 30 in good health. Some clones in this sample may be carry-over from other donors' samples.

V gene TRBV30 combines with J gene TRBJ2-5; D is unresolved. The J call is uncertain, as TRBJ2-7 better fits the DNA end. This CDR3 has 13 residues. The V gene's germline CDR1 is GTSNPN and CDR2 SVGIG (reference sequence). Written as DNA, the CDR3 is TGTGCCTGGAGTAATGAACTGGTCGACGAGCAGTACTTC. This translates into CAWSNELVDEQYF.

DNA of the CDR3: TGTGCCAGCAGTTTGAGGGGAGGCGGCAATCAGCCCCAGCATTTT. Its protein product is CASSLRGGGNQPQHF. The chain carries TRBV6-5 and TRBJ1-5; possible D gene TRBD1, 5 bases. This CDR3 comprises 15 residues. Per germline, CDR1 MNHEY and CDR2 SVGAGI. V lost 4 bases and J lost 2, with 12 bases in between.

The CDR3: CASSPRGDRGTEAFF. As DNA, the CDR3 is TGTGCCAGCAGTCCCAGGGGCGACCGCGGGACTGAAGCTTTCTTT. The chain combines TRBV6-5 with TRBJ1-1; D perhaps matches TRBD1 (6 bases). CDR3 length equals 15 residues. Germline V gives CDR1 MNHEY, CDR2 SVGAGI. V lost 5 bases and J 5 bases, leaving 18 bases between the germline ends.

V and J are TRBV6-5 and TRBJ2-2; 9 nucleotides line up with TRBD1. The CDR3 is 14 amino acids. The germline V gene has CDR1 MNHEY and CDR2 SVGAGI. V shed 4 bases and J 6 bases; nucleotides not matched to a gene: 3. CDR3 DNA: TGTGCCAGCAGTTTACAGGGGGCAGCCGGGGAGCTGTTTTTT. Its protein product is CASSLQGAAGELFF.

This clone came up once. The chain is built from TRBV5-1 and TRBJ1-1, with TRBD1 as a possible D gene (5 bases). The CDR3 is made up of 17 amino acids. V was pared by 0 bases and J by 0 bases, with 15 bases between. CDR1 and CDR2 (germline): SGHRS, YFSETQ. In DNA form, the CDR3 reads TGCGCCAGCAGCTTGGGCGGGGGTTGGAACCTGAACACTGAAGCTTTCTTT. Amino acid sequence: CASSLGGGWNLNTEAFF.

The CDR3 spells CASSPLGSTDTQYF. The CDR3, as DNA: TGTGCCAGCAGCCCACTTGGCAGCACAGATACGCAGTATTTT. This rearrangement joins TRBV9 to TRBJ2-3; D unresolved. The CDR3 sequence is 14 residues long. Per germline, CDR1 SGDLS and CDR2 YYNGEE. The V end was cut by 4 bases, the J end by 0 bases, with 9 bases between.

The chain uses TRBV28 and TRBJ1-2, with D possibly TRBD1 on 6 matching bases. The CDR3 has 13 residues. Between the trimmed V and J ends, which lost 4 bases and 12 bases, there was a span of 18 bases. Per germline, CDR1 MDHEN and CDR2 SYDVKM. The CDR3 loop is CASSSVDRYKNTF. The CDR3 region has the DNA TGTGCCAGCAGTTCCGTCGACAGGTACAAGAACACCTTC.

This sequence joins TRBV30 and TRBJ1-5; the match to TRBD1 covers 8 bases. Germline CDR1 reads GTSNPN; CDR2 reads SVGIG (reference sequence). V gave up 3 bases and J gave up 6 bases; unmatched junction bases: 13. The CDR3 loop spans 16 amino acids. The CDR3 reads CAWSLMSGQGRQPQHF. DNA of the CDR3: TGTGCCTGGAGCCTTATGAGCGGACAGGGACGTCAGCCCCAGCATTTT.

The rearrangement uses TRBV5-1 and TRBJ2-5; 8 bases map to TRBD1. The germline V gene encodes CDR1 SGHRS and CDR2 YFSETQ. The V segment lost 4 bases and the J segment 5 bases; nucleotides outside the gene matches: 10. This CDR3 has 15 amino acids. CDR3 region: CASSAAPRQGETQYF. In DNA, the CDR3 is TGCGCCAGCAGCGCGGCCCCCAGACAGGGGGAGACCCAGTACTTC.

The CDR3 nucleotides read TGTGCCAGCGGAAATGGGGATACGCAGTATTTT. Its translation is CASGNGDTQYF. The chain employs TRBV6-5 and TRBJ2-3; D remains ambiguous. The CDR3 covers 11 residues. CDR1 MNHEY and CDR2 SVGAGI come from the germline V gene. The V gene lost 8 bases and the J gene lost 6 bases, with 9 bases spanning the gap.

The chain has TRBV5-1 and TRBJ1-3, with D hard to call. With 4 bases removed from V and 2 bases from J, the gap between germline ends came to 13 bases. CDR1 SGHRS and CDR2 YFSETQ come from the germline V gene. The CDR3 has 15 amino acids. The CDR3 protein is CASSPAGSAGNTIYF. The DNA for the CDR3 is TGCGCCAGCAGCCCGGCGGGATCAGCTGGAAACACCATATATTTT.

The chain uses TRBV29-1 and TRBJ1-1; D is uncertain. The germline gives CDR1 SQVTM, CDR2 ANQGSEA. V dropped 1 base and J dropped 0 bases, with 9 bases sitting between them. The CDR3 totals 14 residues. CDR3 nucleotide sequence: TGCAGCGTTGAAGGCCGGGCCTTGAACACTGAAGCTTTCTTT. Protein sequence: CSVEGRALNTEAFF. The full variable domain, with the rest looked up from reference TRBV29-1 and TRBJ1-1, is SAVISQKPSRDICQRGTSLTIQCQVDSQVTMMFWYRQQPGQSLTLIATANQGSEATYESGFVIDKFPISRPNLTFSTLTVSNMSPEDSSIYLCSVEGRALNTEAFFGQGTRLTVV.

Here the CDR3 reads CASSQAQGVYNEQFF. The CDR3 region has the DNA TGTGCCAGCTCACAGGCCCAGGGGGTCTACAATGAGCAGTTCTTC. This rearrangement joins TRBV18 to TRBJ2-1; 7 nucleotides align to TRBD1. The CDR3 spans 15 residues. The trim removed 4 bases at V and 3 bases at J, leaving 6 bases unmatched. CDR1 KGHSH and CDR2 LQKENI come from the germline V gene.

This chain connects TRBV14 to TRBJ2-1; no clear D. There are 14 residues in the CDR3. Trimming left V 1 base short and J 6 bases short, with 10 bases between. Germline V gene lookup returns CDR1 SGHDN and CDR2 FVKESK. Written as DNA, the CDR3 is TGTGCCAGCAGCCAAGCATACCAACTCAATGAGCAGTTCTTC. It yields the protein CASSQAYQLNEQFF.

The chain employs TRBV11-3 and TRBJ2-7; the match to TRBD1 covers 12 bases. Trimming at V came to 3 bases and at J to 3 bases, leaving 9 bases not matched to a gene. Germline CDR1 SGHNT, CDR2 YENEEA. The CDR3 is 17 residues long. In nucleotides, the CDR3 is TGTGCCAGCAGCTTCCGGGACAGGGGGCTGAAAGACTACGAGCAGTACTTC. Translated: CASSFRDRGLKDYEQYF.

The V gene is TRBV28, the J gene TRBJ2-7; D is undetermined. The V gene's germline CDR1 is MDHEN and CDR2 SYDVKM. V was cut by 6 bases and J by 3 bases, with 9 bases left in between. This CDR3 has 12 residues. Here the CDR3 DNA reads TGTGCCAGCAGGGCTTCCCTCTACGAGCAGTACTTC. Its translation: CASRASLYEQYF.

The V gene is TRBV11-2, the J gene TRBJ2-3; tentatively, D is TRBD1 (6 bases). The CDR3 length is 14 residues. Trimming took off 4 bases at V and 4 bases at J, with 12 bases between the two ends. CDR1 is SGHAT and CDR2 is FQNNGV in the germline V gene. The CDR3 DNA is TGTGCCAGCAGCTATGGGGGCCGCGCAGATACGCAGTATTTT. Amino acids: CASSYGGRADTQYF.

J is TRBJ2-5 and V is TRBV7-9, with D perhaps being TRBD1 or TRBD2 (5 bases each). Trimming took 4 bases from V and 5 from J, leaving 23 bases between them. Per the germline V gene, CDR1 is SEHNR and CDR2 is FQNEAQ (reference sequence). The CDR3 extends over 17 amino acids. CDR3 sequence reads: CASSSIGAGYEGETQYF. CDR3 DNA: TGTGCCAGCAGCTCGATAGGCGCGGGCTATGAGGGGGAGACCCAGTACTTC.

V gene TRBV5-4 combines with J gene TRBJ2-2, with TRBD1 matching 8 bases. The germline gives CDR1 SGHNT, CDR2 YYREEE (reference sequence). V gave up 4 bases and J gave up 7 bases; unmatched junction bases: 9. CDR3 length equals 15 residues. CDR3 DNA sequence: TGTGCCAGCAGCCAACCAGACAGGGGCCACGGGGAGCTGTTTTTT. Encoded protein: CASSQPDRGHGELFF.

V usage is TRBV28 and J usage is TRBJ2-7; D might be TRBD2 (6 bases). Between the trimmed V and J ends, which lost 10 bases and 4 bases, there was a span of 14 bases. CDR3 length: 12 residues. CDR1 is MDHEN and CDR2 is SYDVKM in the germline V gene. CDR3 loop: CATERGRYEQYF. As DNA, the CDR3 is TGTGCCACCGAACGGGGGAGGTACGAGCAGTACTTC.

Concerning this clone itself: Other nucleotide sequences in the sample specify the same CDR3. This sequence joins TRBV19 and TRBJ2-4, with D uncertain. CDR3 size: 12 residues. Germline loops: CDR1 LNHDA, CDR2 SQIVND (reference sequence). V was cut by 1 base and J by 4 bases, with 2 bases left in between. CDR3: CASSIGKNIQYF. CDR3 bases: TGTGCCAGTAGTATAGGAAAAAACATTCAGTACTTC.